Listed below are T cell receptor beta chains from one sample, sequenced in a study of blood T cell repertoires in COVID-19. Clones were read by immunoSEQ multiplex PCR, and TCRdb kept only the in-frame ones, dropping some. The sample holds approximately 62,000 clones, just under 90% seen once. The source material was peripheral blood. All receptors come from a human donor with active COVID-19. The donor label of this sample is uncertain. The CDR3 runs from the conserved cysteine through the conserved F or W. A D gene is named only where the DNA matches it firmly. A row's size may be missing; if present it is once, few, many or a size class.

J gene	D gene	V gene	clone size	CDR3 protein	CDR3 DNA
TRBJ2-2	-	TRBV29-1	-	CSVELTRPFSAGELFF	TGCAGCGTTGAATTAACCAGGCCGTTTAGCGCCGGGGAGCTGTTTTTT
TRBJ2-7	-	TRBV6-5	-	CASSRQLFYYEQYF	TGTGCCAGCAGTCGACAGCTTTTCTACTACGAGCAGTACTTC
TRBJ2-3	TRBD2	TRBV19	once	CASSIRGSGTSSDTQYF	TGTGCCAGTAGTATTCGAGGATCAGGGACTAGTTCAGATACGCAGTATTTT
TRBJ2-5	-	TRBV4-1	-	CASSHPAPAPQETQYF	TGCGCCAGCAGCCACCCCGCCCCAGCGCCCCAAGAGACCCAGTACTTC
TRBJ1-1	-	TRBV11-1	-	CASSSIGMGTEAFF	TGTGCCAGCAGCTCTATCGGGATGGGGACTGAAGCTTTCTTT
TRBJ2-2	-	TRBV14	-	CASSQNRVPAGELFF	TGTGCCAGCAGCCAAAACAGGGTCCCCGCCGGGGAGCTGTTTTTT
TRBJ2-7	TRBD1	TRBV19	-	CASSGGTVLGEQYF	TGTGCCAGTAGCGGTGGGACAGTTCTTGGCGAGCAGTACTTC
TRBJ2-4	-	TRBV6-5	-	CASSYSKQGSKNIQYF	TGTGCCAGCAGTTACTCGAAGCAGGGCTCCAAAAACATTCAGTACTTC
TRBJ1-5	-	TRBV28	-	CASSPTGEGNQPQHF	TGTGCCAGCAGTCCCACCGGTGAGGGCAATCAGCCCCAGCATTTT
TRBJ1-2	TRBD1	TRBV5-1	-	CAGRQGSNYGYTF	TGCGCCGGTCGACAGGGGAGTAACTATGGCTACACCTTC
TRBJ1-2	TRBD1	TRBV6-5	-	CASRGTGGPYGYTF	TGTGCCAGCAGGGGGACAGGGGGCCCCTATGGCTACACCTTC
TRBJ1-3	-	TRBV30	-	CAWSVEPRTGRNTIYF	TGTGCCTGGAGTGTAGAACCCCGGACGGGGAGAAACACCATATATTTT
TRBJ1-4	-	TRBV21-1	-	CASSKSDGQAATNEKLFF	TGTGCCAGCAGCAAATCCGACGGACAGGCAGCAACTAATGAAAAACTGTTTTTT
TRBJ2-7	TRBD2	TRBV27	once	CASIGLAGIFTTGEQYF	TGTGCCAGCATTGGGCTAGCGGGGATCTTCACGACGGGGGAGCAGTACTTC
TRBJ1-4	-	TRBV7-9	-	CASSETGRLRWEKLFF	TGTGCCAGCAGCGAAACAGGACGACTCCGATGGGAAAAACTGTTTTTT
TRBJ1-1	-	TRBV5-1	-	CASSLDSQALAEAFF	TGCGCCAGCAGCTTGGACTCCCAGGCGTTAGCTGAAGCTTTCTTT
TRBJ2-7	-	TRBV6-5	-	CASSYSHPPPYYEQYF	TGTGCCAGCAGTTACTCGCACCCCCCGCCCTACTACGAGCAGTACTTC
TRBJ2-1	-	TRBV24-1	-	CATSDDRINNEQFF	TGTGCCACCAGTGATGACAGGATAAACAATGAGCAGTTCTTC
TRBJ2-7	TRBD1	TRBV28	-	CASSAWTGSEYEQYF	TGTGCCAGCAGTGCCTGGACAGGGTCCGAATACGAGCAGTACTTC
TRBJ2-5	TRBD1	TRBV10-3	once	CAISEGQVQETQYF	TGTGCCATCAGTGAGGGACAGGTACAAGAGACCCAGTACTTC
TRBJ1-1	TRBD1	TRBV19	-	CASINRDRPGAFF	TGTGCCAGCATAAACCGGGACAGACCGGGGGCTTTCTTT
TRBJ1-5	-	TRBV7-2	-	CASSLDLGEPQHF	TGTGCCAGCAGCTTGGACCTCGGGGAGCCCCAGCATTTT
TRBJ1-5	TRBD1	TRBV7-2	-	CASSSDRGLQPQHF	TGTGCCAGCAGCTCGGACAGGGGGCTTCAGCCCCAGCATTTT
TRBJ2-2	-	TRBV7-2	-	CASSLGLAANTGELFF	TGTGCCAGCAGCTTAGGATTGGCGGCGAACACCGGGGAGCTGTTTTTT
TRBJ1-5	TRBD1	TRBV6-5	-	CASSYSRQGQDQPQHF	TGTGCCAGCAGTTACTCCAGACAGGGACAAGATCAGCCCCAGCATTTT
TRBJ1-2	-	TRBV1	-	CTSSQDPRREANYGYTF	TGCACCAGCAGCCAAGATCCGCGACGGGAAGCTAACTATGGCTACACCTTC
TRBJ1-1	-	TRBV4-2	-	CASSLETSGVGGTEAFF	TGTGCCAGCAGCCTCGAAACCTCAGGAGTGGGAGGGACTGAAGCTTTCTTT
TRBJ2-1	TRBD2	TRBV14	-	CASSRGLAGGPIDEQFF	TGTGCCAGCAGCAGGGGCCTAGCGGGAGGGCCGATCGATGAGCAGTTCTTC
TRBJ1-5	-	TRBV4-3	-	CASSQDRGLNQPQHF	TGCGCCAGCAGCCAAGATAGGGGCCTCAATCAGCCCCAGCATTTT
TRBJ2-7	-	TRBV7-2	-	CASSPHVSGGSGEQYF	TGTGCCAGCAGCCCACATGTGAGTGGGGGGTCGGGCGAGCAGTACTTC
TRBJ2-7	-	TRBV10-2	-	CASSHSGTGYEQYF	TGCGCCAGCAGTCACAGCGGCACGGGATACGAGCAGTACTTC
TRBJ1-1	-	TRBV4-1	-	CASSRLGGPNTEAFF	TGCGCCAGCAGCCGCCTGGGAGGGCCGAACACTGAAGCTTTCTTT
TRBJ1-2	TRBD1	TRBV7-2	once	CASSQGQASYGYTF	TGTGCCAGCAGCCAGGGACAGGCTTCCTATGGCTACACCTTC
TRBJ2-7	-	TRBV11-2	-	CASSLSEEPIWYEQYF	TGTGCCAGCAGCTTATCGGAGGAACCTATTTGGTACGAGCAGTACTTC
TRBJ2-3	TRBD1	TRBV28	-	CASSSRWGQGATDTQYF	TGTGCCAGCAGTTCGCGCTGGGGACAGGGGGCAACAGATACGCAGTATTTT
TRBJ2-2	TRBD1	TRBV19	-	CASSITGGSNTGELFF	TGTGCCAGTAGTATCACAGGGGGCTCGAACACCGGGGAGCTGTTTTTT
TRBJ2-1	TRBD2	TRBV4-2	once	CASRGLADNEQFF	TGTGCCAGCAGAGGACTAGCGGACAATGAGCAGTTCTTC
TRBJ2-2	-	TRBV7-9	-	CASSLAGSTRELFF	TGTGCCAGCAGCTTAGCGGGTAGCACGAGGGAGCTGTTTTTT
TRBJ2-1	TRBD2	TRBV11-2	-	CASSLTSGSLNEQFF	TGTGCCAGCAGCCTTACTAGCGGGAGTTTAAATGAGCAGTTCTTC
TRBJ1-3	-	TRBV9	-	CASSYLDSFSGNTIYF	TGTGCCAGCAGCTACTTGGACAGCTTCTCTGGAAACACCATATATTTT
TRBJ1-1	-	TRBV29-1	-	CSVVAMNTEAFF	TGCAGCGTTGTTGCGATGAACACTGAAGCTTTCTTT
TRBJ2-7	TRBD1	TRBV7-9	-	CASSLAVGTDYEQYF	TGTGCCAGCAGCTTAGCGGTAGGGACAGATTACGAGCAGTACTTC
TRBJ1-2	TRBD1	TRBV6-5	few	CASSYSGQGVAGYTF	TGTGCCAGCAGTTACTCTGGACAGGGTGTCGCTGGCTACACCTTC
TRBJ2-7	TRBD2	TRBV5-1	-	CASGTGTSGVYYEQYF	TGCGCCAGCGGAACGGGGACTAGCGGGGTCTATTACGAGCAGTACTTC
TRBJ2-3	TRBD2	TRBV5-4	-	CASSPRGGQKDTQYF	TGTGCCAGCAGCCCTCGGGGGGGGCAAAAAGATACGCAGTATTTT
TRBJ2-1	TRBD2	TRBV3-1/TRBV3-2	-	CASSPGLAGANNEQFF	TGTGCCAGCAGCCCCGGACTAGCGGGAGCAAACAATGAGCAGTTCTTC
TRBJ2-2	TRBD1	TRBV7-6	-	CASSLVGQGAPGELFF	TGTGCCAGCAGCTTAGTTGGACAGGGGGCTCCCGGGGAGCTGTTTTTT
TRBJ1-2	TRBD1	TRBV9	-	CASSVGQGTNYGYTF	TGTGCCAGCAGCGTTGGACAGGGGACCAACTATGGCTACACCTTC
TRBJ1-2	-	TRBV29-1	-	CSVEDRWTEAYGYTF	TGCAGCGTTGAAGATCGTTGGACAGAGGCCTATGGCTACACCTTC
TRBJ2-2	-	TRBV7-2	once	CASSFATRNTGELFF	TGTGCCAGCAGCTTCGCGACTAGGAACACCGGGGAGCTGTTTTTT
TRBJ1-1	TRBD1	TRBV7-3	-	CASSLIGGRTGHTEAFF	TGTGCCAGCAGCTTAATAGGGGGGAGGACAGGCCACACTGAAGCTTTCTTT
TRBJ1-1	-	TRBV2	-	CASSPTRVPTEAFF	TGTGCCAGCAGTCCAACACGGGTCCCCACTGAAGCTTTCTTT